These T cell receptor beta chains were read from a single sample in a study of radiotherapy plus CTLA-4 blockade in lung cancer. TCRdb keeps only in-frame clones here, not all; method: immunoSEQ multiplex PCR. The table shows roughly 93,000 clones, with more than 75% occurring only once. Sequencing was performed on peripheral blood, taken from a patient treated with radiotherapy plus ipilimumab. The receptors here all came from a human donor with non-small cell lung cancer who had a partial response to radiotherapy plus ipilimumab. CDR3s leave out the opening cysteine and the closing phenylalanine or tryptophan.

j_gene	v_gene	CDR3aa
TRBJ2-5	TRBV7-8	ASSQKTRVQETQY
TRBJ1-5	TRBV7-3	ASSLQSNQPQH
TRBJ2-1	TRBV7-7	ASSLGGAGAEQF
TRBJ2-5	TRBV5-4	ASSRVPGLAETQY
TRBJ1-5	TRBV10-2	ASNPSDSSNQPQH
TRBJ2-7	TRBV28	ASSLNRPVRGYEQY
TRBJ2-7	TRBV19	ASSEGSRREQY
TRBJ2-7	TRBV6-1	AAAAYEQY
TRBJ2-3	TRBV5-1	ASSFSLLGRMGTDTQY
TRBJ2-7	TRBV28	ASSFPTGTSYEQY
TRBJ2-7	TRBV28	ASSAYGRDRPYEQY
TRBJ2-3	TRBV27	ASSPVGTSVTDTQY
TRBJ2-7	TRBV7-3	ASSLVPRSSYEQY
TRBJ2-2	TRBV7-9	ASRGTGGTGELF
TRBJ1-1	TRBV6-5	ASSNRGVEAF
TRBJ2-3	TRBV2	ASSVEGQGSDTQY
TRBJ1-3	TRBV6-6	ASTPGLRGNTIY
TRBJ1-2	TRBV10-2	ASSEPGLGDYGYT
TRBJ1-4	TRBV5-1	ASSSGTGGEKLF
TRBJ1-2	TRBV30	AWSLLSGYGYT
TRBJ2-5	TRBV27	ASSSPPGGSETQY
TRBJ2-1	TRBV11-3	ASSGQGAGDEQF
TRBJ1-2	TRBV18	ASSPGYREDYT
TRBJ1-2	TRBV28	ASSLLVNYGYT
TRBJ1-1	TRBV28	ASQTAQNTEAF
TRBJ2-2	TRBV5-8	ASSPGLAGVTSGELF
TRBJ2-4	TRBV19	ASSIDRQGIIGGNIQY
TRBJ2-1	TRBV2	ASDITGNNEQF
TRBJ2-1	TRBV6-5	ASSYSGGRGGNEQF
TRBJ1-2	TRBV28	ASSLEGAGGYT
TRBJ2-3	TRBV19	ASSRGGKAGDTQY
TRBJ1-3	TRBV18	ASSLLSAGDSGNTIY
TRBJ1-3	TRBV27	ASSLSSVPDSGNTIY
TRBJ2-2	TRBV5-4	ASSQRDSYTGELF
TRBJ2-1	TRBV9	ASSVIAGGWNEQF
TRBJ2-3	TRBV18	ASSPGQGNADTQY
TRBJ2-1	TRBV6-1	ASSGNSPSSYNEQF
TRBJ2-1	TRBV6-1	ASSVVGGQSGYNEQF
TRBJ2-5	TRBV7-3	ASSPTGLQETQY
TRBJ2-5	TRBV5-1	ASSLGATLETQY